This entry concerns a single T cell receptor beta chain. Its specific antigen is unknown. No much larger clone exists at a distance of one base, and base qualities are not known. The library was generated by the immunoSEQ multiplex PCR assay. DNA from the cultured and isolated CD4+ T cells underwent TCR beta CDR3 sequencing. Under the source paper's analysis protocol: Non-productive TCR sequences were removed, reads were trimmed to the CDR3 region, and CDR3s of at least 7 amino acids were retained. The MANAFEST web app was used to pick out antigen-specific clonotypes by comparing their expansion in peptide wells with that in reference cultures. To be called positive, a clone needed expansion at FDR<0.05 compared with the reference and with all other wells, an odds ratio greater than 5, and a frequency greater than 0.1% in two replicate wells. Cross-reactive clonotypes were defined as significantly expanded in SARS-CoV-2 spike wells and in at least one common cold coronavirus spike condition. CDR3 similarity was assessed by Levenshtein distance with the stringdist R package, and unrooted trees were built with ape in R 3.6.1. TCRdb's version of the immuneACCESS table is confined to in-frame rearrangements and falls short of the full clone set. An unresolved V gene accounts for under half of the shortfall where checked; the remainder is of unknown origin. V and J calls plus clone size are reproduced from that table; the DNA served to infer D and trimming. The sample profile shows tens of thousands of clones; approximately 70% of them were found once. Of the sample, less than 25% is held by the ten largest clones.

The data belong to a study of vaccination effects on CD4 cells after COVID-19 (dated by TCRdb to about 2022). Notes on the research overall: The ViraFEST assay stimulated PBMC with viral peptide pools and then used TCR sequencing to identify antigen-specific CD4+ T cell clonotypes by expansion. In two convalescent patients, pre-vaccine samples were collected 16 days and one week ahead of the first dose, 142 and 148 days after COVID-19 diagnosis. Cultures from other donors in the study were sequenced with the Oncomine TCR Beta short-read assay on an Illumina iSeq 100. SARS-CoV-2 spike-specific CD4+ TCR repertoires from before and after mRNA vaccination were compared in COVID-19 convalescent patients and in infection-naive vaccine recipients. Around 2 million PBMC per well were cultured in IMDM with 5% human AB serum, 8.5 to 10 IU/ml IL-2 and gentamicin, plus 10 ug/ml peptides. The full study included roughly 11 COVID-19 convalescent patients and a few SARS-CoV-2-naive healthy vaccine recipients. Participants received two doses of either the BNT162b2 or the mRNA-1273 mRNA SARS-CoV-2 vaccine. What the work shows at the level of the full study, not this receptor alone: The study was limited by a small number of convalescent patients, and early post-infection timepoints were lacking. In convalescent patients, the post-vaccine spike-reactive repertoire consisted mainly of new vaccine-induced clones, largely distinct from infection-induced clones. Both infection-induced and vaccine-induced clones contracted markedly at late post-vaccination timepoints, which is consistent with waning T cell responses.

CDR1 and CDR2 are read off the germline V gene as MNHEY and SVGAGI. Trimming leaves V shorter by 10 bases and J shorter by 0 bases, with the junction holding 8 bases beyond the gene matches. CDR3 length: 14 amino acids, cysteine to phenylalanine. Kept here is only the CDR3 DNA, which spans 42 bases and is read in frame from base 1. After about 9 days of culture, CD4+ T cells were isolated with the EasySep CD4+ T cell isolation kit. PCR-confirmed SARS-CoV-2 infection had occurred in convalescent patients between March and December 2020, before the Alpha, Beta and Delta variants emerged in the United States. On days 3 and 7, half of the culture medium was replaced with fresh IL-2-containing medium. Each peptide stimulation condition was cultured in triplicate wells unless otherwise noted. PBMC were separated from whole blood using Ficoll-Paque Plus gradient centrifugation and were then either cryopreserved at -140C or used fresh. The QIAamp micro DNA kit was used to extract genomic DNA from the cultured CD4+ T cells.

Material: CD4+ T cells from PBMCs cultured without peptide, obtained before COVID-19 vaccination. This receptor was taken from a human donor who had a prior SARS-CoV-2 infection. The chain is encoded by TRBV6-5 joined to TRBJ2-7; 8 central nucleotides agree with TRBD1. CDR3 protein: CATADRESSYEQYF. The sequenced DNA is TGTGCCACCGCGGACAGGGAGAGCTCCTACGAGCAGTACTTC.